This T cell receptor (beta chain) emerged from a study of shared T cell receptors in the human thymus. Sequenced by immunoSEQ multiplex PCR; TCRdb stores in-frame clones only, minus some. The sample contains hundreds of thousands of clones, around 89% of which appear only once. The CDR3 length is 14 residues. V dropped 6 bases and J dropped 1 base, with 12 bases sitting between them. Germline V CDR1 and CDR2: SGHNT, YENEEA. The sample was also reused in another study, on human thymus T cells.

The specimen was thymocytes. The clonotype comes from a boy in the first two years of life with a congenital heart defect. This chain joins TRBV11-3 and TRBJ2-5, with a tentative D call TRBD1 (6 bases). The CDR3: CASRRTGSQETQYF. CDR3 nucleotide sequence: TGTGCCAGCAGGAGAACAGGGAGCCAAGAGACCCAGTACTTC.